The 2 T cell receptor beta chains listed next were all sequenced from one sample in a study of neurological immune-mediated disorders (dated by TCRdb to between 2018 and 2021). Library prep was done by 5' RACE. The listed sequencing device is Illumina HiSeq 2500. TCRdb ran its own pipeline on the public reads, namely fastp trimming at Q25 and MiXCR clone calling, and kept in-frame beta chains. CDR3 protein duplicates are merged, each entry listing the most common genes and DNA. Present in this sample are 71,000 or so distinct CDR3 sequences, approximately 15% of which were seen just once. The biggest ten clones account for 4.5% to 5.5% of the sample. Read against the paper, the sample's time point label means: longitudinal time-point 1 (baseline). The source material was PBMCs. All receptors derive from a female donor with HTLV-1-associated myelopathy (HAM/TSP).

Many counts were recorded for this clonotype. The chain recombines TRBV5-1 with TRBJ2-1, with a tentative D call TRBD2 (7 bases). V lost 2 bases and J lost 6, with 12 bases in between. Germline-derived CDR1 and CDR2 are SGHRS and YFSETQ. The CDR3 runs to 14 residues. CDR3 bases: TGCGCCAGCAGCTTCCACGCGGGGGCCAATGAGCAGTTCTTC. It encodes CASSFHAGANEQFF.

This clonotype was seen at least ten times. The V and J genes are TRBV2 and TRBJ2-7, with D hard to call. CDR1 and CDR2 from the germline V gene are SNHLY and FYNNEI. V gave up 8 bases and J gave up 0 bases, with 11 bases separating them. This CDR3 has 13 residues. The CDR3 protein is CASGGLRSYEQYF. The CDR3 DNA is TGTGCCAGCGGTGGTCTCCGCTCCTACGAGCAGTACTTC.